The clone carrying this T cell receptor (beta chain) was recorded a few times. Trimming took off 2 bases at V and 7 bases at J, with 16 bases between the two ends. This CDR3 has 15 residues. Germline V gene sequence: CDR1 SGHRS, CDR2 YFSETQ. TCRdb processed the 5' RACE reads anew with MiXCR; each CDR3 protein has one entry. This sample has just over 150,000 distinct CDR3 sequences, with roughly 31% found just once. This entry is derived from a study of T-cell memory formation after mild COVID-19. What was sequenced was PBMCs or a T cell subset sorted from them (not recorded which). The V gene is TRBV5-1, the J gene TRBJ2-1, with D perhaps TRBD2 (6 bases). The receptor's source is an adult woman who had mild COVID-19 (a few samples of this study predate the infection). Cell type and time point are not known. CDR3 nucleotide sequence: TGCGCCAGCAGCTTATCGGACCCGGGGGTGAATGAGCAGTTCTTC. It encodes CASSLSDPGVNEQFF.